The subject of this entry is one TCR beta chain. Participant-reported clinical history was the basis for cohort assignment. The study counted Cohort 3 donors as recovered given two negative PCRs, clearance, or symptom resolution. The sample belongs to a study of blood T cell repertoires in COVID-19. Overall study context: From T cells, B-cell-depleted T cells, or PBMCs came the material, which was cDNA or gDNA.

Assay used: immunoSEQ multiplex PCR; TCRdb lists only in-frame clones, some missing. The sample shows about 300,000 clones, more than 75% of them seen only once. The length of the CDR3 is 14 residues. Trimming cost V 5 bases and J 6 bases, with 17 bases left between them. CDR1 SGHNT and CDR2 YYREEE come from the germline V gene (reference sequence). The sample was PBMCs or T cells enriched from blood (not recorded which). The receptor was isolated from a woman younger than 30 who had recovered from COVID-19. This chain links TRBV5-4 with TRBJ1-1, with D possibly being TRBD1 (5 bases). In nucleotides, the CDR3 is TGTGCCAGCAGGGATCCCTCGGGGGGGGCTGAAGCTTTCTTT. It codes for CASRDPSGGAEAFF.